This T cell receptor (beta chain) was found in a study of prognosis after radiotherapy for stage I lung cancer. Whole-study results and caveats: Nobody established whether the expanded TCR clones were specific to the tumor.

Amplification of the TCR beta CDR3 (from genomic DNA) was done by two-round multiplex PCR. First-round PCR used primers specific to each TRBV and TRBJ gene. MiXCR, applied by TCRdb to the multiplex PCR reads, yields one record per CDR3 protein. The sample records around 17,000 distinct CDR3 sequences, over 15% being singletons. This clonotype was detected ten times or more. Its antigen is currently unknown. CDR3 length: 14 amino acids. J gave up 5 bases and V 3 bases, and 10 bases lay outside the gene matches. Germline V gene data show CDR1 as DFQATT and CDR2 as SNEGSKA (reference sequence). The chain couples TRBV20-1 to TRBJ2-7; TRBD2 agrees at 7 bases. The TCR sequence derives from a donor over 45 with non-small cell lung cancer. This material consisted of PBMCs, taken before or after stereotactic body radiation therapy (not recorded which). CDR3 coding DNA: TGCAGTGCTAGTTTGGAGGGACTAACGAACGAGCAGTACTTC. Translated: CSASLEGLTNEQYF.